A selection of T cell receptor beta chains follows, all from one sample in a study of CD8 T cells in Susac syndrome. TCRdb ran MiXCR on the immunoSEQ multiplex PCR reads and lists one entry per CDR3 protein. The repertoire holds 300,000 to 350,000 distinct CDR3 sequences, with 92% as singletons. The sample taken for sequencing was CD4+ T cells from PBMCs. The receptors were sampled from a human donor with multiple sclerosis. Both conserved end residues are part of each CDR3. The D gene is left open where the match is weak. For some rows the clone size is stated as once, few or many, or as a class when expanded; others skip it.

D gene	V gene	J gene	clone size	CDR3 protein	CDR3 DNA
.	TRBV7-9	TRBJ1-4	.	CASSLTGTRGEKLFF	TGTGCCAGCAGCTTAACAGGGACCAGAGGTGAAAAACTGTTTTTT
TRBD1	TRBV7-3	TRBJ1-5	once	CASSLEGANQPQHF	TGTGCCAGCAGCTTAGAGGGGGCGAATCAGCCCCAGCATTTT
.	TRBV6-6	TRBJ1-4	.	CASSPGQQGANEKLFF	TGTGCCAGCAGTCCGGGCCAACAGGGAGCTAATGAAAAACTGTTTTTT
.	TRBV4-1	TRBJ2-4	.	CASSQGTQGPRENIQYF	TGCGCCAGCAGCCAAGGTACCCAAGGGCCCAGGGAGAACATTCAGTACTTC
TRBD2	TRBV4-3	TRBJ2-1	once	CASSQVLGLNNEQFF	TGCGCCAGCAGCCAAGTCTTGGGACTAAACAATGAGCAGTTCTTC
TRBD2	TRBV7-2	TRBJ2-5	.	CASSRRAGGGYQETQYF	TGTGCCAGCAGCCGTCGAGCGGGAGGGGGGTACCAAGAGACCCAGTACTTC
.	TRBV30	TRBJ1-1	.	CARGGGHTEAFF	TGTGCCCGCGGGGGGGGTCACACTGAAGCTTTCTTT
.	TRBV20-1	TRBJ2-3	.	CSASVRGGRTDTQYF	TGCAGTGCCTCGGTTCGAGGAGGGCGGACAGATACGCAGTATTTT
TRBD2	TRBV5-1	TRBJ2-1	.	CASSLVSGSGNEQFF	TGCGCCAGCAGCTTGGTTAGCGGGAGTGGAAATGAGCAGTTCTTC
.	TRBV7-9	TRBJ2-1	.	CASCRAGASYNEQFF	TGTGCCAGCTGCAGGGCAGGGGCCTCCTACAATGAGCAGTTCTTC
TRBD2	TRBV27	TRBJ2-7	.	CASRKSGRSGEQYF	TGTGCCAGCAGGAAGAGCGGGAGGTCGGGCGAGCAGTACTTC
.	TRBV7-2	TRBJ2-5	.	CASSLSGTQETQYF	TGTGCCAGCTCATTATCCGGGACCCAAGAGACCCAGTACTTC
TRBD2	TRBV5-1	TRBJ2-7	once	CASSTSSGGLSYEQYF	TGCGCCAGCAGCACCTCTAGCGGGGGGCTCTCCTACGAGCAGTACTTC
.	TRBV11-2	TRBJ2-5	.	CASSLGIRGETQYF	TGTGCCAGCAGCTTGGGTATACGAGGGGAGACCCAGTACTTC
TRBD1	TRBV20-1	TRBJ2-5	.	CSARGSGDSQETQYF	TGCAGTGCTAGAGGGTCCGGGGACAGCCAAGAGACCCAGTACTTC
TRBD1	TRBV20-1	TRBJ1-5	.	CSASRDRGQPQHF	TGCAGTGCAAGCCGGGACAGAGGGCAGCCCCAGCATTTT
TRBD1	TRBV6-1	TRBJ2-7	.	CASRAARDRRSYEQYF	TGTGCCAGCAGAGCCGCGAGGGACAGGCGATCCTACGAGCAGTACTTC
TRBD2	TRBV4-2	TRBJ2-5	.	CASSPTGRSGREYQETQYF	TGTGCCAGCAGCCCAACGGGGAGGAGCGGGAGGGAGTACCAAGAGACCCAGTACTTC
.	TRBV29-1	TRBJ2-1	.	CSVGDGYNEQFF	TGCAGCGTTGGGGACGGTTACAATGAGCAGTTCTTC
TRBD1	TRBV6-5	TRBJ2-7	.	CASSTGGFYEQYF	TGTGCCAGCAGTACAGGGGGCTTCTACGAGCAGTACTTC
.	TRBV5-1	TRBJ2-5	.	CASSSPLLGETQYF	TGCGCCAGCAGCTCCCCACTACTTGGGGAGACCCAGTACTTC
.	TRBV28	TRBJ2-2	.	CASRTGGAGNTGELFF	TGTGCCAGCAGGACTGGGGGGGCAGGGAACACCGGGGAGCTGTTTTTT
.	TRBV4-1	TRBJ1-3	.	CASSQASRLNTIYF	TGCGCCAGCAGCCAAGCGTCCAGATTAAACACCATATATTTT
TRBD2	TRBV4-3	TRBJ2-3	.	CASSPVGGGGTDTQYF	TGCGCCAGCAGCCCCGTCGGGGGGGGCGGCACAGATACGCAGTATTTT
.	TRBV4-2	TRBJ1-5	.	CASSQGRAAQPQHF	TGTGCCAGCAGCCAAGGTCGAGCCGCTCAGCCCCAGCATTTT
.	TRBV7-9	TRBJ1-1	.	CASRPPAGAFF	TGTGCCAGCAGGCCACCGGCGGGTGCTTTCTTT
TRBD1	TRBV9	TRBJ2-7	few	CASKPPGQAYEQYF	TGTGCCAGCAAGCCCCCCGGACAGGCGTACGAGCAGTACTTC
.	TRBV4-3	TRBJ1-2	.	CASSHRQAGGYTF	TGCGCCAGCAGCCACCGACAGGCCGGGGGCTACACCTTC
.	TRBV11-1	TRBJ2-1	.	CASSLRQDNYNEQFF	TGTGCCAGCAGCTTACGACAAGACAACTACAATGAGCAGTTCTTC
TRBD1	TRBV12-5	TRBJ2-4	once	CASAPGTAPSLAKNIQYF	TGTGCTAGTGCCCCGGGGACAGCGCCATCACTAGCCAAAAACATTCAGTACTTC
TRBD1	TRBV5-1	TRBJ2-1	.	CASATGQPNNEQFF	TGCGCCAGCGCTACGGGACAGCCCAACAATGAGCAGTTCTTC
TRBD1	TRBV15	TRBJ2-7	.	CATSQGTGGTYEQYF	TGTGCCACCAGCCAAGGGACAGGGGGGACCTACGAGCAGTACTTC
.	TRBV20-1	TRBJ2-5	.	CSARGADQETQYF	TGCAGTGCTAGAGGGGCGGACCAAGAGACCCAGTACTTC
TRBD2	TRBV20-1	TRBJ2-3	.	CSAQGLAGGSTDTQYF	TGCAGTGCCCAAGGACTAGCGGGGGGCTCCACAGATACGCAGTATTTT
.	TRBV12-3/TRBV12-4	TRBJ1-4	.	CASSSGVSEEKLFF	TGTGCCAGCAGTTCAGGGGTGTCTGAGGAAAAACTGTTTTTT
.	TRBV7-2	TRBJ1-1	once	CASSLASQNTEAFF	TGTGCCAGCAGCTTAGCCAGTCAGAACACTGAAGCTTTCTTT
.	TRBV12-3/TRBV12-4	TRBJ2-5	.	CASSLGSETQYF	TGTGCCAGCAGTTTAGGGTCAGAGACCCAGTACTTC
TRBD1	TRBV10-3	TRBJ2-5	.	CAISARGQETQYF	TGTGCCATCAGTGCCAGGGGGCAAGAGACCCAGTACTTC
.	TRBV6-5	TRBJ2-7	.	CASGRTDTYEQYF	TGTGCCAGCGGACGGACAGATACCTACGAGCAGTACTTC
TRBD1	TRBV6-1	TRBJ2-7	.	CASSDSGTGAYEQYF	TGTGCCAGCAGTGACAGCGGGACAGGGGCTTACGAGCAGTACTTC
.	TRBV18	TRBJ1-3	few	CASSPGPNSGNTIYF	TGTGCCAGCTCACCAGGGCCTAACTCTGGAAACACCATATATTTT